Listed below are T cell receptor beta chains from one sample, sequenced in a study of blood T cell repertoires in COVID-19. The protocol was immunoSEQ multiplex PCR, while the TCRdb copy is restricted to in-frame clones and leaves out a portion. The sample gives roughly 410,000 clones, roughly 90% of which show up once; more than 0.95% is in the top ten. The sequencing sample was made of peripheral blood. The origin of the receptors is a man aged 40-50 years with acute or convalescent COVID-19. CDR3s include the opening cysteine and the closing phenylalanine or tryptophan. The order of the fields is D gene, V gene, clone size, J gene, CDR3 protein, CDR3 DNA. D genes are given only for firm matches. The size of a clone is reported for some rows only, either as once, few or many, or as a class for expanded clones.

d_call: TRBD1
v_call: TRBV5-6
clone_size: -
j_call: TRBJ1-2
cdr3_aa: CASSTRTGAPYGYTF
cdr3_nt: TGTGCCAGCAGCACCCGGACAGGGGCCCCCTATGGCTACACCTTC

d_call: TRBD1
v_call: TRBV2
clone_size: once
j_call: TRBJ1-1
cdr3_aa: CASRRDRVTEAFF
cdr3_nt: TGTGCCAGCAGGAGGGACAGGGTCACTGAAGCTTTCTTT

d_call: -
v_call: TRBV5-1
clone_size: -
j_call: TRBJ2-7
cdr3_aa: CASSLGIRDYEQYF
cdr3_nt: TGCGCCAGCAGCTTGGGCATACGGGACTACGAGCAGTACTTC

d_call: TRBD1
v_call: TRBV6-5
clone_size: -
j_call: TRBJ1-2
cdr3_aa: CASSYAITGDGYTF
cdr3_nt: TGTGCCAGCAGTTACGCGATAACAGGGGATGGCTACACCTTC

d_call: -
v_call: TRBV20-1
clone_size: -
j_call: TRBJ1-2
cdr3_aa: CSASLGEGAFYGYTF
cdr3_nt: TGCAGTGCTAGTCTCGGGGAAGGTGCATTCTATGGCTACACCTTC

d_call: -
v_call: TRBV19
clone_size: -
j_call: TRBJ1-3
cdr3_aa: CASSNNRASGNTIYF
cdr3_nt: TGTGCCAGTAGTAATAACAGGGCCTCTGGAAACACCATATATTTT

d_call: -
v_call: TRBV18
clone_size: once
j_call: TRBJ1-1
cdr3_aa: CASSRDVNTEAFF
cdr3_nt: TGTGCCAGCTCCCGGGATGTGAACACTGAAGCTTTCTTT

d_call: -
v_call: TRBV9
clone_size: -
j_call: TRBJ1-2
cdr3_aa: CASSVSDSNYGYTF
cdr3_nt: TGTGCCAGCAGCGTCTCGGACAGTAACTATGGCTACACCTTC

d_call: TRBD1
v_call: TRBV9
clone_size: -
j_call: TRBJ1-1
cdr3_aa: CASSVGRGDTEAFF
cdr3_nt: TGTGCCAGCAGCGTAGGCAGGGGGGACACTGAAGCTTTCTTT

d_call: -
v_call: TRBV7-2
clone_size: -
j_call: TRBJ2-1
cdr3_aa: CASSLESNEQFF
cdr3_nt: TGTGCCAGCAGCTTAGAATCAAATGAGCAGTTCTTC

d_call: -
v_call: TRBV30
clone_size: -
j_call: TRBJ2-5
cdr3_aa: CAWMGEEETQYF
cdr3_nt: TGTGCCTGGATGGGGGAGGAAGAGACCCAGTACTTC

d_call: TRBD2
v_call: TRBV18
clone_size: -
j_call: TRBJ2-1
cdr3_aa: CASSPPGGGNEQFF
cdr3_nt: TGTGCCAGCTCACCTCCTGGGGGAGGGAATGAGCAGTTCTTC

d_call: TRBD1
v_call: TRBV2
clone_size: -
j_call: TRBJ1-1
cdr3_aa: CASRTLQGSLNTEAFF
cdr3_nt: TGTGCCAGCAGGACCTTACAGGGGTCCCTGAACACTGAAGCTTTCTTT

d_call: TRBD2
v_call: TRBV28
clone_size: once
j_call: TRBJ2-7
cdr3_aa: CASSLWGIGLAGAESSYEQYF
cdr3_nt: TGTGCCAGCAGTTTATGGGGGATTGGCCTAGCGGGGGCGGAGAGCTCCTACGAGCAGTACTTC

d_call: TRBD2
v_call: TRBV7-8
clone_size: once
j_call: TRBJ2-1
cdr3_aa: CASSLWSPGGNEQFF
cdr3_nt: TGTGCCAGCAGCTTATGGAGCCCGGGGGGGAATGAGCAGTTCTTC

d_call: TRBD1
v_call: TRBV4-1
clone_size: -
j_call: TRBJ1-5
cdr3_aa: CASSHGTGIFRSNQPQHF
cdr3_nt: TGCGCCAGCAGCCACGGGACAGGGATATTTCGGAGCAATCAGCCCCAGCATTTT

d_call: -
v_call: TRBV2
clone_size: once
j_call: TRBJ1-4
cdr3_aa: CASRPDSEKLFF
cdr3_nt: TGTGCCAGCAGACCGGACAGCGAAAAACTGTTTTTT

d_call: -
v_call: TRBV10-3
clone_size: few
j_call: TRBJ2-7
cdr3_aa: CAISESIRGDEQYF
cdr3_nt: TGTGCCATCAGTGAGTCGATAAGGGGTGACGAGCAGTACTTC

d_call: TRBD1
v_call: TRBV5-1
clone_size: once
j_call: TRBJ1-1
cdr3_aa: CASSLGQGATEAFF
cdr3_nt: TGCGCCAGCAGCTTGGGACAGGGGGCGACTGAAGCTTTCTTT

d_call: -
v_call: TRBV7-6
clone_size: -
j_call: TRBJ1-3
cdr3_aa: CASSLRPYQQEVGNTIYF
cdr3_nt: TGTGCCAGCAGTCTCAGGCCCTACCAGCAGGAAGTGGGAAACACCATATATTTT

d_call: -
v_call: TRBV27
clone_size: -
j_call: TRBJ2-3
cdr3_aa: CASSLLGGFSDTQYF
cdr3_nt: TGTGCCAGCAGTTTATTAGGAGGGTTTTCAGATACGCAGTATTTT

d_call: -
v_call: TRBV9
clone_size: -
j_call: TRBJ2-7
cdr3_aa: CASSVEGVAYEQYF
cdr3_nt: TGTGCCAGCAGCGTAGAGGGGGTCGCCTACGAGCAGTACTTC

d_call: -
v_call: TRBV7-9
clone_size: -
j_call: TRBJ1-1
cdr3_aa: CASSLWGGETEAFF
cdr3_nt: TGTGCCAGCAGCTTATGGGGGGGCGAGACTGAAGCTTTCTTT

d_call: -
v_call: TRBV28
clone_size: -
j_call: TRBJ1-5
cdr3_aa: CASSLSRGNQPQHF
cdr3_nt: TGTGCCAGCAGTTTATCCAGGGGCAATCAGCCCCAGCATTTT

d_call: -
v_call: TRBV10-3
clone_size: few
j_call: TRBJ2-1
cdr3_aa: CATLNGGSSYNEQFF
cdr3_nt: TGTGCCACGTTGAACGGGGGAAGCTCCTACAATGAGCAGTTCTTC

d_call: -
v_call: TRBV3-1/TRBV3-2
clone_size: -
j_call: TRBJ1-2
cdr3_aa: CASSQVAGARGYTF
cdr3_nt: TGTGCCAGCAGCCAAGTTGCAGGGGCGCGAGGCTACACCTTC